This T cell receptor beta chain was retrieved from a study of CD8 T cells in Susac syndrome. Looked up from germline, CDR1 is MNHNS and CDR2 is SASEGT. Germline trimming cut 5 bases from V and 5 bases from J; bases unmatched to any gene: 8. The CDR3 runs to 15 residues. Random hexamers were used to reverse transcribe roughly 0.45 to 1 ug of RNA. TCRdb re-analysed the immunoSEQ multiplex PCR reads in MiXCR, keeping a single row per CDR3 protein. The table records 100,000 to 150,000 distinct CDR3 sequences, 80% to 85% of them present only once. A few counts support this clonotype. Blood CD8+ and CD4+ T cells underwent high-throughput TCR beta sequencing. Included as multiple sclerosis controls were treatment-naive patients who had stable or active relapsing-remitting disease.

The receptor's source is a human donor with multiple sclerosis. The sequencing input was CD8+ T cells from PBMCs. The V call is TRBV6-1, the J call TRBJ2-5, with 10 bases lining up with TRBD2. CDR3 in amino acids: CASSQTSGMGETQYF. The CDR3 bases are TGTGCCAGCAGTCAAACTAGCGGGATGGGGGAGACCCAGTACTTC.